Listed below are T cell receptor beta chains from one sample, sequenced in a study of PD-1 blockade in mismatch repair-deficient tumors. For these TCRs, the target antigens are not known. Repertoires were generated with immunoSEQ multiplex PCR, while TCRdb's copy carries only in-frame clones and drops some. The data hold over 9,000 clones, with under 95% observed a single time. Sequences were derived from cells cultured in vitro, sampled from a patient treated with pembrolizumab. The receptors originated from an adult with mismatch repair-deficient cancer. Both conserved end residues are trimmed from each CDR3.

v_call	j_call	cdr3_aa
TRBV29-1	TRBJ2-3	SVKGTGRGDTQY
TRBV6-5	TRBJ2-7	ASSRQGSYEQY
TRBV6-1	TRBJ2-1	AVSLGGTDYNEQF
TRBV27	TRBJ2-7	ASRQRQQDSYEQY
TRBV6-5	TRBJ2-7	ASRTSGGTYEQY
TRBV4-2	TRBJ2-7	ASSPGTGSYEQY
TRBV4-1	TRBJ2-2	ASSQEAQANTGELF
TRBV2	TRBJ2-7	ASTGRAHEQY
TRBV5-1	TRBJ2-1	ASSLGREGMWNEQF
TRBV14	TRBJ2-1	ASSQVNSGRPLNNEQF
TRBV5-6	TRBJ1-3	ASSAQGMWGNTIY
TRBV7-9	TRBJ1-5	ASSLEGGPQH
TRBV5-1	TRBJ1-4	ASSLSSRAPSEKLF
TRBV6-5	TRBJ2-1	ASRPVAGPYNEQF
TRBV28	TRBJ2-1	ASSRGRRRRDEQF
TRBV28	TRBJ2-7	ASKVTGRYEQY
TRBV5-1	TRBJ2-5	ASSATETQY
TRBV30	TRBJ2-1	AWSGDWAKNNEQF
TRBV10-3	TRBJ1-1	AISDHWAVNTEAF
TRBV30	TRBJ1-1	AWSVGQGQQIF
TRBV7-2	TRBJ1-1	ASSLANRGITEAF
TRBV14	TRBJ1-2	ASSQWTGWSYGYT
TRBV6-5	TRBJ1-2	ASKGNNYGYT
TRBV11-3	TRBJ2-3	ASSHGNTQY
TRBV27	TRBJ2-7	ASSLSAGTARYEQY
TRBV5-4	TRBJ2-5	ASSLVSGGRQETQY
TRBV7-8	TRBJ2-6	ASSLARIAGGFSGANVLT
TRBV12-5	TRBJ1-4	ASGLQYGQGGGANEKLF
TRBV28	TRBJ2-1	ASRAGGGSYNEQF
TRBV7-6	TRBJ2-2	ASSLVQANTGELF
TRBV30	TRBJ1-2	AWSVPQGRDRYGYT
TRBV19	TRBJ2-7	ASSMAGAGYEQY
TRBV5-1	TRBJ2-5	ASSLALRETQY
TRBV5-4	TRBJ2-7	ASSPWASGGNTYEQY
TRBV6-1	TRBJ2-7	ASSPRQPNSYEQY
TRBV4-1	TRBJ1-1	ASSQDPNSFRARAEAF
TRBV10-3	TRBJ1-5	AIRDRLNQPQH
TRBV15	TRBJ1-4	ATRSTGKLF
TRBV18	TRBJ2-5	ASSPRLAEETQY
TRBV5-1	TRBJ2-7	ASSLGAGQAYEQY
TRBV27	TRBJ2-7	ASSFSGSPEQY
TRBV28	TRBJ1-2	ASSPRDRTNYGYT
TRBV5-6	TRBJ2-7	ASSLEAGESASYEQY
TRBV4-1	TRBJ2-3	ASSQRSGGYTDTQY
TRBV6-1	TRBJ1-4	AGRTGNNEKLF
TRBV2	TRBJ2-3	ASSPGLSTDTQY
TRBV5-4	TRBJ2-1	ASSLAYTGLKF
TRBV27	TRBJ2-1	ASTLAGGSYNEQF
TRBV6-5	TRBJ1-2	ASSYPGTYGYT
TRBV6-5	TRBJ2-3	ASSYPRALGTDTQY
TRBV5-4	TRBJ1-4	ASSRDLGDEKLF
TRBV29-1	TRBJ2-6	SVGDGSGANVLT
TRBV27	TRBJ1-5	ASSFSLGSNQPQH